These 18 T cell receptor beta chains came from one sample sequenced in a study of blood T cell repertoires in COVID-19. Generated by immunoSEQ multiplex PCR, the TCRdb table keeps only in-frame clones and is missing some. The sample carries almost 90,000 clones, 75% to 90% recorded once. The source material was peripheral blood. These receptors came from an elderly man with acute or convalescent COVID-19.

This rearrangement joins TRBV4-1 to TRBJ1-4; TRBD1 matches 8 bases. The CDR3 loop spans 17 amino acids. The J segment lost 5 bases and the V segment lost 0 bases, leaving 8 bases of the junction unmatched. Germline values: CDR1 MGHRA, CDR2 YSYEKL. CDR3 in amino acids: CASSQETGGTGNEKLFF. The CDR3 bases are TGCGCCAGCAGCCAAGAAACAGGGGGTACGGGAAATGAAAAACTGTTTTTT.

This clone was counted only a few times. The chain couples TRBV7-3 to TRBJ1-1; no clear D gene. This CDR3 comprises 13 residues. The germline V gene encodes CDR1 SGHTA and CDR2 FQGTGA. V lost 3 bases to trimming and J lost 2 bases, with 7 bases between them. CDR3 nucleotide sequence: TGTGCCAGCAGCTTCTTCCTAAACACTGAAGCTTTCTTT. Translated: CASSFFLNTEAFF. Filled out from reference TRBV7-3 and TRBJ1-1, the complete variable domain reads GAGVSQTPSNKVTEKGKYVELRCDPISGHTALYWYRQSLGQGPEFLIYFQGTGAADDSGLPNDRFFAVRPEGSVSTLKIQRTERGDSAVYLCASSFFLNTEAFFGQGTRLTVV.

A few counts support this clone. The chain has TRBV10-1 and TRBJ2-7, with 9 bases identical to TRBD1. V lost 8 bases to trimming and J lost 3 bases; unmatched junction nucleotides: 8. The CDR3 loop spans 14 amino acids. Germline CDR1 is WNHNN and CDR2 is SYGVQD (reference sequence). The CDR3 nucleotides read TGCGCCAGCTCCCCCCGGGACAGGGTCTACGAGCAGTACTTC. Translated, it gives CASSPRDRVYEQYF.

CDR3 amino acids: CASSPSRTAGNTIYF. The CDR3 DNA sequence: TGCGCCAGCAGCCCCTCCCGGACAGCTGGAAACACCATATATTTT. The chain combines TRBV5-1 with TRBJ1-3, with D maybe TRBD1 (6 bases). Per the germline V gene, CDR1 is SGHRS and CDR2 is YFSETQ. The CDR3 is made up of 15 amino acids. The ends were cut back, 4 bases at V and 2 bases at J, with 13 bases in the middle.

The rearrangement uses TRBV3-1 (or the pseudogene TRBV3-2) and TRBJ1-1, with no clear D. Germline V gene data show CDR1 as LGHDT and CDR2 as YNNKEL (reference sequence). This CDR3 is 12 amino acids long. Trimming took off 1 base at V and 5 bases at J, with 5 bases between the two ends. The CDR3 here is CASSQAETEAFF. The CDR3 DNA is TGTGCCAGCAGCCAAGCGGAGACTGAAGCTTTCTTT.

J is TRBJ2-1 and V is TRBV11-3; D possibly corresponds to TRBD1 (5 bases). The CDR3 is made up of 18 amino acids. V lost 1 base, J lost 4 bases, and 20 bases lay in between. Germline V gives CDR1 SGHNT, CDR2 YENEEA. The CDR3: CASSLGQGGRNLYNEQFF. DNA for the CDR3: TGTGCCAGCAGCTTAGGGCAGGGTGGCCGGAATCTATACAATGAGCAGTTCTTC.

V gene TRBV4-1 combines with J gene TRBJ1-5, with TRBD1 matching 11 bases. The CDR3 has 18 residues. Germline trimming cut 1 base from V and 4 bases from J; bases unmatched to any gene: 9. CDR1 MGHRA and CDR2 YSYEKL come from the germline V gene. The CDR3 bases are TGCGCCAGCAGCCAAGCCCCCGGGACAGGGGGTCTTAATCAGCCCCAGCATTTT. Its translation: CASSQAPGTGGLNQPQHF.

The genes are TRBV5-1 and TRBJ2-1, with a tentative D call TRBD2 (5 bases). The V and J ends lost 4 bases and 8 bases respectively, with 19 bases between them. The CDR3 consists of 15 residues. Germline CDR1 reads SGHRS; CDR2 reads YFSETQ. The CDR3 loop is CASSPRAGLGDEQFF. The CDR3, as DNA: TGCGCCAGCAGCCCGAGGGCGGGTCTTGGGGATGAGCAGTTCTTC.

The genes are TRBV6-6 and TRBJ2-7; 7 positions agree with TRBD1. V lost 4 bases to trimming and J lost 2 bases; unmatched junction nucleotides: 2. The CDR3 is 13 residues long. CDR1 and CDR2 from the germline V gene are MNHNY and SVGAGI (reference sequence). CDR3 sequence: CASSFGTAYEQYF. The CDR3 DNA sequence: TGTGCCAGCAGTTTTGGGACAGCCTACGAGCAGTACTTC.

The genes are TRBV30 and TRBJ1-1; TRBD1 matches at 7 bases. The CDR3 extends over 13 amino acids. The V gene's germline CDR1 is GTSNPN and CDR2 SVGIG (reference sequence). J was trimmed by 0 bases and V by 6 bases; bases with no gene match: 4. CDR3 sequence: CACIRGLNTEAFF. CDR3 coding DNA: TGTGCCTGTATCAGGGGGTTGAACACTGAAGCTTTCTTT.

The chain joins TRBV6-6 to TRBJ2-7; 8 bases agree with TRBD1. The CDR3 is 15 residues long. Germline trimming cut 2 bases from V and 3 bases from J; bases unmatched to any gene: 6. CDR1 is MNHNY, CDR2 SVGAGI, per germline (reference sequence). The CDR3, as DNA: TGTGCCAGCAGTTACCCCGGGACAGGCCTCTACGAGCAGTACTTC. This sequence encodes CASSYPGTGLYEQYF.

Details on this clone: Germline is not matched at one junction end, which may reflect a read error. The CDR3: CASRDQGQYFYEQCF. The DNA for the CDR3 is TGTGCCAGCAGGGATCAGGGACAGTATTTTTACGAGCAGTGCTTC. The genes are TRBV27 and TRBJ2-7; 7 nucleotides agree with TRBD1. Germline-derived CDR1 and CDR2 are MNHEY and SMNVEV (reference sequence). This CDR3 comprises 15 residues.

The gene calls are TRBV18 and TRBJ1-1; no clear D. CDR3 length equals 15 residues. Germline assignment: CDR1 KGHSH and CDR2 LQKENI. Trimming cost V 0 bases and J 4 bases, with 12 bases left between them. The CDR3 is CASSPPRLSVTEAFF. The CDR3 DNA reads TGTGCCAGCTCACCACCACGCTTGAGTGTCACTGAAGCTTTCTTT.

The V call is TRBV9, the J call TRBJ1-2; 12 nucleotides agree with TRBD1. With V trimmed by 4 bases and J by 2 bases, 6 bases remained unmatched. Germline V gene sequence: CDR1 SGDLS, CDR2 YYNGEE. The CDR3 is made up of 16 amino acids. This chain's CDR3 is CASSPRGTGGNYGYTF. CDR3 DNA sequence: TGTGCCAGCAGCCCGAGGGGGACAGGGGGCAACTATGGCTACACCTTC. The full variable domain, its missing parts supplied by reference TRBV9 and TRBJ1-2, is DSGVTQTPKHLITATGQRVTLRCSPRSGDLSVYWYQQSLDQGLQFLIQYYNGEERAKGNILERFSAQQFPDLHSELNLSSLELGDSALYFCASSPRGTGGNYGYTFGSGTRLTVV.

The rearrangement uses TRBV14 and TRBJ2-7; D is possibly TRBD2 (5 bases). CDR3 length: 16 residues. Germline V CDR1 and CDR2: SGHDN, FVKESK. V gave up 6 bases and J gave up 1 base, with 19 bases separating them. The CDR3 here is CASSPTPRDRSYEQYF. CDR3 coding DNA: TGTGCCAGCAGTCCCACCCCCCGGGATCGGTCCTACGAGCAGTACTTC.

V is TRBV7-2 and J is TRBJ1-3, with D perhaps TRBD1 (5 bases). Germline CDR1 is SGHTA and CDR2 is FQGNSA. Trimming removed 0 bases from V and 0 bases from J, with 12 bases in between. There are 17 residues in the CDR3. This CDR3 is CASSLAGTGPSGNTIYF. The CDR3 region has the DNA TGTGCCAGCAGCTTAGCAGGAACAGGCCCCTCTGGAAACACCATATATTTT.

The chain links TRBV2 to TRBJ2-2; 10 nucleotides align to TRBD1. This CDR3 contains 15 residues. Per germline, CDR1 SNHLY and CDR2 FYNNEI. J lost 4 bases, V lost 3 bases, and 2 bases had no gene match. The CDR3, as DNA: TGTGCCAGCAGTGACCGGGACAGGGGCACCGGGGAGCTGTTTTTT. This sequence encodes CASSDRDRGTGELFF. Drawing the rest from reference TRBV2 and TRBJ2-2, the complete variable domain is EPEVTQTPSHQVTQMGQEVILRCVPISNHLYFYWYRQILGQKVEFLVSFYNNEISEKSEIFDDQFSVERPDGSNFTLKIRSTKLEDSAMYFCASSDRDRGTGELFFGEGSRLTVL.

The chain couples TRBV2 to TRBJ2-7; D is perhaps TRBD2 (7 bases). V lost 1 base, J lost 3 bases, and 16 bases lay in between. Germline-derived CDR1 and CDR2 are SNHLY and FYNNEI. This CDR3 comprises 16 residues. CDR3: CASSEETGGPYYEQYF. CDR3 sequence (DNA): TGTGCCAGCAGTGAAGAGACCGGGGGGCCGTACTACGAGCAGTACTTC.